Below are 8 T cell receptor beta chains sequenced from a single sample in a study of post-analysis software for immune sequencing data. These receptors' antigens are unknown. Unique molecular identifiers were carried by the TCR beta cDNA libraries. One entry per CDR3 protein results from TCRdb running MiXCR on the PCR reads. The sample carries 650,000 to 850,000 distinct CDR3 sequences, around 53% recorded once. General study findings and limits: TRBV5-6, TRBV5-1 and TRBV20-1 were among roughly five TRBV segments more frequent in patients than controls.

The sequencing sample was made of blood. These receptors were obtained from a girl aged 5-17 years with multiple sclerosis.

CDR3: CASSLGAPEQFF. The CDR3 DNA follows: TGTGCCAGCAGCTTAGGAGCTCCTGAGCAGTTCTTC. This chain joins TRBV11-2 and TRBJ2-7, with D unresolved. The J call may be in error: the DNA end matches TRBJ2-1 better. Germline V gene sequence: CDR1 SGHAT, CDR2 FQNNGV. CDR3 size: 12 residues.

V usage is TRBV9 and J usage is TRBJ2-3; TRBD1 might be the D (5 bases). Trimming stripped 4 bases from V and 0 bases from J, with 18 bases between. CDR1 SGDLS and CDR2 YYNGEE come from the germline V gene. The CDR3 sequence is 17 residues long. The CDR3 reads CASSLGAEPSSTDTQYF. In DNA form, the CDR3 reads TGTGCCAGCAGCCTAGGGGCGGAACCTTCTAGCACAGATACGCAGTATTTT.

J is TRBJ2-3 and V is TRBV5-1; 13 nucleotides agree with TRBD2. Germline V lookup: CDR1 SGHRS, CDR2 YFSETQ. With V trimmed by 1 base and J by 6 bases, 2 bases remained unmatched. The CDR3 is 15 residues long. DNA of the CDR3: TGCGCCAGCAGCTTGCCGACTAGCGGGGGGGATACGCAGTATTTT. Translation: CASSLPTSGGDTQYF.

The chain combines TRBV5-1 with TRBJ2-1; weak D call: TRBD2 (5 bases). Germline V gene lookup returns CDR1 SGHRS and CDR2 YFSETQ. V gave up 3 bases and J gave up 5 bases, with 12 bases separating them. The CDR3 is made up of 14 amino acids. The CDR3 sequence is CASSSVGENNEQFF. The CDR3 nucleotides are TGCGCCAGCAGCTCCGTCGGGGAAAACAATGAGCAGTTCTTC.

The rearrangement uses TRBV11-2 and TRBJ1-2; 10 bases fit TRBD1. With 4 bases clipped from V and 2 bases from J, the junction kept 4 bases outside the gene matches. This CDR3 is 15 amino acids long. Germline V lookup: CDR1 SGHAT, CDR2 FQNNGV. CDR3 sequence: CASSSSDRGNYGYTF. CDR3 DNA sequence: TGTGCCAGCAGCTCATCGGACAGGGGGAACTATGGCTACACCTTC.

The J gene is TRBJ1-2, the V gene TRBV10-3; unclear D gene. From germline, CDR1 is ENHRY and CDR2 SYGVKD. The CDR3 extends over 14 amino acids. The V end lost 2 bases, the J end lost 2 bases, and 9 bases lay between the germline ends. The chain's CDR3 is CAISERGLNYGYTF. CDR3 coding DNA: TGTGCCATCAGTGAGCGAGGCCTAAACTATGGCTACACCTTC.

The chain combines TRBV29-1 with TRBJ1-1; no reliable D call. The ends were cut back, 3 bases at V and 0 bases at J, with 8 bases in the middle. The CDR3 runs 13 residues. Germline V gene data show CDR1 as SQVTM and CDR2 as ANQGSEA. CDR3: CSVDSWMNTEAFF. In DNA form, the CDR3 reads TGCAGCGTTGATTCTTGGATGAACACTGAAGCTTTCTTT.

This chain joins TRBV7-2 and TRBJ1-1; D may be TRBD1 (6 bases). This CDR3 spans 17 amino acids. V was clipped by 5 bases and J by 5 bases, with 24 bases between them. Per the germline V gene, CDR1 is SGHTA and CDR2 is FQGNSA. DNA for the CDR3: TGTGCCAGCAGCCTAATTTTGGGCAGGGGTAGGAGGACTGAAGCTTTCTTT. This sequence encodes CASSLILGRGRRTEAFF. The full variable domain, with the rest looked up from reference TRBV7-2 and TRBJ1-1, is GAGVSQSPSNKVTEKGKDVELRCDPISGHTALYWYRQSLGQGLEFLIYFQGNSAPDKSGLPSDRFSAERTGGSVSTLTIQRTQQEDSAVYLCASSLILGRGRRTEAFFGQGTRLTVV.